These 3 T cell receptor beta chains were sequenced from one sample in a study of shared clonotypes between healthy human individuals. The method was immunoSEQ multiplex PCR; TCRdb's version includes in-frame clones alone and lacks a portion of them. This table has about 2.4 million clones, roughly 92% appearing once. The specimen was naive CD4+ T cells sorted from blood. This sample's subset: CD45RA+ positively selected. These receptors came from a young man in good health.

This clone was seen only once. V usage is TRBV5-1 and J usage is TRBJ2-3; TRBD2 aligns across 13 bases. The J segment lost 2 bases and the V segment lost 3 bases, leaving 6 bases of the junction unmatched. There are 17 residues in the CDR3. The germline CDR1 and CDR2 sequences are SGHRS and YFSETQ. This chain's CDR3 is CASSSRGTSGITDTQYF. The CDR3, as DNA: TGCGCCAGCAGCTCCCGCGGGACTAGCGGGATCACAGATACGCAGTATTTT.

CDR3 nucleotides: TGTGCCAGCAGAGCGGACTCCCCGGTGGGTGAGCAGTACTTC. Amino acid sequence: CASRADSPVGEQYF. The genes are TRBV2 and TRBJ2-7; tentatively, D is TRBD2 (5 bases). CDR3 size: 14 residues. Germline CDR1 SNHLY, CDR2 FYNNEI. Between the trimmed V and J ends, which lost 6 bases and 7 bases, there was a span of 19 bases.

V and J are TRBV5-1 and TRBJ2-2; D may correspond to TRBD1 or TRBD2 (6 bases each). Germline CDR1 is SGHRS and CDR2 is YFSETQ. The CDR3 sequence is 15 residues long. Trimming removed 6 bases at V and 4 bases at J, with 16 bases between. CDR3 residues: CASTWTGGGTGELFF. The CDR3 DNA follows: TGCGCCAGCACCTGGACCGGGGGCGGCACCGGGGAGCTGTTTTTT.